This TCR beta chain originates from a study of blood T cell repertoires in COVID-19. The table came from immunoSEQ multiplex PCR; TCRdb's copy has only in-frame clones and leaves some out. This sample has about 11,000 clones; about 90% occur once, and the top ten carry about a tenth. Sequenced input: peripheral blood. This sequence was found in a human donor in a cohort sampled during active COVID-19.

The CDR3 protein is CSGRDSRTDTQYF. In DNA form, the CDR3 reads TGCAGCGGCCGGGACAGCCGCACAGATACGCAGTATTTT. This chain joins TRBV29-1 and TRBJ2-3, with TRBD1 matching 7 bases. The CDR3 is made up of 13 amino acids. Trimming at V came to 7 bases and at J to 1 base, leaving 5 bases not matched to a gene. CDR1 is SQVTM, CDR2 ANQGSEA, per germline.